What follows are 27 T cell receptor beta chains derived from one specimen sequenced in a study of control samples from healthy donors and cancer patients. Profiling relied on immunoSEQ multiplex PCR, and the TCRdb table lists in-frame clones only, not all of them. The repertoire includes 130,000 or so clones, under 95% of them detected once, and under 9% sits in the top ten. The sample consisted of blood. These receptors were collected from a man between 18 and 35 years old in good health.

CDR3 protein: CAVQGIGELFF. In DNA form, the CDR3 reads TGTGCCGTACAGGGAATAGGGGAGCTGTTTTTT. J is TRBJ2-2 and V is TRBV6-5, with D tentatively TRBD1 (6 bases). Germline lookup yields CDR1 MNHEY and CDR2 SVGAGI. V lost 11 bases and J lost 8, with 12 bases in between. The CDR3 contains 11 residues.

V is TRBV15 and J is TRBJ2-7; 7 nucleotides match TRBD1. The CDR3 spans 14 residues. The V gene end was trimmed by 0 bases and the J gene end by 2 bases; junction bases not matched to a gene: 1. CDR1 and CDR2 from the germline V gene are LNHNV and YYDKDF (reference sequence). CDR3 nucleotides: TGTGCCACCAGCAGAGAAAGGGGGCCCTACGAGCAGTACTTC. Translated, it gives CATSRERGPYEQYF.

This clone appeared once. The CDR3 sequence is CASSSGTGSYGYTF. CDR3 nucleotides: TGTGCCAGCAGCTCAGGGACGGGAAGCTATGGCTACACCTTC. The chain carries TRBV5-6 and TRBJ1-2; D is perhaps TRBD1 (5 bases). The CDR3 runs 14 residues. Germline CDR1 reads SGHDT; CDR2 reads YYEEEE. Trimming removed 3 bases at V and 4 bases at J, with 13 bases between.

This clone has a single count. CDR3 sequence: CASSGTDATNEKLFF. In DNA, the CDR3 is TGTGCCAGCTCAGGGACAGACGCAACTAATGAAAAACTGTTTTTT. The V and J genes are TRBV18 and TRBJ1-4, with 7 nucleotides matching TRBD1. Germline values: CDR1 KGHSH, CDR2 LQKENI. J gave up 0 bases and V 5 bases, and 3 bases lay outside the gene matches. The CDR3 has 15 residues. Filled out from reference TRBV18 and TRBJ1-4, the complete variable domain reads NAGVMQNPRHLVRRRGQEARLRCSPMKGHSHVYWYRQLPEEGLKFMVYLQKENIIDESGMPKERFSAEFPKEGPSILRIQQVVRGDSAAYFCASSGTDATNEKLFFGSGTQLSVL.

The J gene is TRBJ2-1, the V gene TRBV15; 11 bases fit TRBD2. Unmatched junction bases numbered 4, after V lost 5 bases and J lost 1 base. Germline CDR1 is LNHNV and CDR2 is YYDKDF (reference sequence). The CDR3 has 16 amino acids. CDR3 in amino acids: CATSGSGGGSYNEQFF. The CDR3 DNA is TGTGCCACCAGCGGTAGCGGGGGGGGTTCCTACAATGAGCAGTTCTTC.

For the CDR3, the DNA is TGCGCCAGCACGGACAAAACTAATGAAAAACTGTTTTTT. It translates to CASTDKTNEKLFF. This chain uses TRBV4-1 with TRBJ1-4, with D tentatively TRBD1 (5 bases). Germline CDR1 is MGHRA and CDR2 is YSYEKL. The CDR3 length is 13 residues. V was pared by 7 bases and J by 1 base, with 7 bases between.

The V call is TRBV25-1, the J call TRBJ1-1, with 7 nucleotides matching TRBD1. Trimming took 4 bases from V and 7 from J; bases not matched to a gene: 6. Germline CDR1 and CDR2: MGHDK and SYGVNS. The CDR3 contains 13 residues. The CDR3 DNA sequence: TGTGCCAGCAGTGCGGACAGGTACGATGAAGCTTTCTTT. Protein product: CASSADRYDEAFF. Full variable domain (missing parts from reference TRBV25-1 and TRBJ1-1): EADIYQTPRYLVIGTGKKITLECSQTMGHDKMYWYQQDPGMELHLIHYSYGVNSTEKGDLSSESTVSRIRTEHFPLTLESARPSHTSQYLCASSADRYDEAFFGQGTRLTVV.

V gene TRBV6-2 or TRBV6-3 combines with J gene TRBJ2-7, with D perhaps TRBD2 (6 bases). Trimming took off 3 bases at V and 0 bases at J, with 9 bases between the two ends. The length of the CDR3 is 14 residues. Germline V gene lookup returns CDR1 MNHEY and CDR2 SVGEGT. CDR3 sequence: CASSYFGGSYEQYF. The CDR3 coding sequence is TGTGCCAGCAGTTATTTCGGGGGCTCCTACGAGCAGTACTTC.

V usage is TRBV9 and J usage is TRBJ2-3; 9 bases line up with TRBD2. Trimming at V came to 4 bases and at J to 2 bases, leaving 14 bases not matched to a gene. The germline V gene has CDR1 SGDLS and CDR2 YYNGEE. The CDR3 contains 18 residues. CDR3 residues: CASSWRGKTSGNTDTQYF. In DNA form, the CDR3 reads TGTGCCAGCAGCTGGAGGGGGAAGACTAGCGGAAACACAGATACGCAGTATTTT.

The J gene is TRBJ1-3, the V gene TRBV28, with TRBD1 identical over 9 bases. The CDR3 sequence is 16 residues long. The J segment lost 2 bases and the V segment lost 4 bases, leaving 6 bases of the junction unmatched. Germline CDR1 reads MDHEN; CDR2 reads SYDVKM. This CDR3 reads CASSSYRTGAGNTIYF. The DNA of the CDR3 is TGTGCCAGCAGTTCCTATCGGACAGGGGCTGGAAACACCATATATTTT. Supplemented by reference TRBV28 and TRBJ1-3, the full variable domain reads DVKVTQSSRYLVKRTGEKVFLECVQDMDHENMFWYRQDPGLGLRLIYFSYDVKMKEKGDIPEGYSVSREKKERFSLILESASTNQTSMYLCASSSYRTGAGNTIYFGEGSWLTVV.

The CDR3 DNA is TGTGCCAGCAGTTCGATCTTGAGGCAAACCTATGGCTACACCTTC. Translated: CASSSILRQTYGYTF. The chain is built from TRBV6-2 or TRBV6-3 and TRBJ1-2; unclear D gene. Deletions cut 4 bases from V and 4 bases from J, with 16 bases between. Germline values: CDR1 MNHEY, CDR2 SVGEGT. The CDR3 is 15 residues long.

The chain carries TRBV30 and TRBJ1-1; 8 bases agree with TRBD1. This CDR3 contains 13 residues. Germline values: CDR1 GTSNPN, CDR2 SVGIG (reference sequence). Germline trimming cut 4 bases from V and 7 bases from J; bases unmatched to any gene: 8. The CDR3 bases are TGTGCCTGGAACAATGACAGGGGTGATGAAGCTTTCTTT. It translates to CAWNNDRGDEAFF.

V usage is TRBV18 and J usage is TRBJ2-2; 14 bases map to TRBD2. In germline, CDR1 is KGHSH, CDR2 LQKENI. Losses at the gene ends were 6 bases for V and 5 bases for J; bases not matched to a gene: 5. This CDR3 contains 16 residues. CDR3 loop: CASSPRTSGGTGELFF. DNA of the CDR3: TGTGCCAGCTCCCCCCGGACTAGCGGGGGGACCGGGGAGCTGTTTTTT.

The rearrangement joins TRBV28 to TRBJ2-1, with 8 bases fitting TRBD2. V trimming: 4 bases; J trimming: 15 bases; junction bases outside the gene matches: 17. Germline lookup yields CDR1 MDHEN and CDR2 SYDVKM. CDR3 length: 15 amino acids. The CDR3 here is CASSSTTGTRGGLFF. CDR3 coding DNA: TGTGCCAGCAGTTCCACCACCGGGACTAGAGGCGGGCTGTTCTTC. The whole variable domain, remainder taken from reference TRBV28 and TRBJ2-1, is DVKVTQSSRYLVKRTGEKVFLECVQDMDHENMFWYRQDPGLGLRLIYFSYDVKMKEKGDIPEGYSVSREKKERFSLILESASTNQTSMYLCASSSTTGTRGGLFFGPGTRLTVL.

The chain joins TRBV7-9 to TRBJ1-5; D remains ambiguous. Germline CDR1 SEHNR, CDR2 FQNEAQ (reference sequence). This CDR3 region has 15 residues. V lost 3 bases and J 7 bases, leaving 16 bases between the germline ends. CDR3 protein: CASSFGVGIDQPQHF. CDR3 coding DNA: TGTGCCAGCAGCTTCGGGGTGGGGATCGACCAGCCCCAGCATTTT.

The chain employs TRBV3-1 (or the pseudogene TRBV3-2) and TRBJ2-3, with unresolved D. CDR3 size: 13 residues. The germline V gene has CDR1 LGHDT and CDR2 YNNKEL (reference sequence). The germline V and J ends were trimmed by 1 base and 0 bases, with 2 bases remaining between them. CDR3: CASSQASTDTQYF. In DNA form, the CDR3 reads TGTGCCAGCAGCCAAGCTAGCACAGATACGCAGTATTTT.

V usage is TRBV15 and J usage is TRBJ1-1; D gene uncertain. V dropped 4 bases and J dropped 1 base, with 13 bases sitting between them. The CDR3 runs to 15 residues. Germline assignment: CDR1 LNHNV and CDR2 YYDKDF (reference sequence). The CDR3 loop is CATSKGRIPNTEAFF. As DNA, the CDR3 is TGTGCCACCAGCAAGGGAAGAATCCCGAACACTGAAGCTTTCTTT.

The chain joins TRBV12-3 or TRBV12-4 to TRBJ2-3; D remains ambiguous. The CDR3 is made up of 12 amino acids. V was clipped by 2 bases and J by 10 bases, with 10 bases between them. The CDR3 DNA sequence: TGTGCCAGCAGTTTAATGTGGGGTTCGCAGTATTTT. As protein: CASSLMWGSQYF.

The gene calls are TRBV5-1 and TRBJ2-1, with a possible D match to TRBD1 (5 bases). V dropped 0 bases and J dropped 0 bases, with 7 bases sitting between them. Germline-derived CDR1 and CDR2 are SGHRS and YFSETQ. This CDR3 comprises 15 residues. The DNA for the CDR3 is TGCGCCAGCAGCTTGGAACAGGCCTCCTACAATGAGCAGTTCTTC. Translation gives CASSLEQASYNEQFF.

This clone was seen only once. The J gene is TRBJ1-4, the V gene TRBV7-9; D is undetermined. From germline, CDR1 is SEHNR and CDR2 FQNEAQ (reference sequence). The CDR3 totals 15 residues. Trimming removed 4 bases at V and 3 bases at J, with 12 bases between. The CDR3 loop reads CASSSLTGANEKLFF. The CDR3 coding sequence is TGTGCCAGCAGCTCCCTGACTGGGGCTAATGAAAAACTGTTTTTT.

The V call is TRBV28, the J call TRBJ1-3, with D unresolved. The CDR3 contains 15 residues. The V gene lost 10 bases and the J gene lost 0 bases, with 16 bases spanning the gap. CDR1 MDHEN and CDR2 SYDVKM come from the germline V gene. CDR3 protein: CATHSPLTSGNTIYF. CDR3 coding DNA: TGTGCCACCCATTCCCCACTGACCTCTGGAAACACCATATATTTT.

The chain has TRBV9 and TRBJ2-5; 9 bases are shared with TRBD1. The CDR3 consists of 14 residues. V dropped 4 bases and J dropped 8; count of bases not matched to a gene: 9. Germline assignment: CDR1 SGDLS and CDR2 YYNGEE. The CDR3 protein is CASSPWTGEKTQYF. CDR3 nucleotides: TGTGCCAGCAGCCCCTGGACAGGGGAAAAAACCCAGTACTTC.

This sequence joins TRBV6-2 or TRBV6-3 and TRBJ2-7; 8 nucleotides line up with TRBD1. Germline loops: CDR1 MNHEY, CDR2 SVGEGT. CDR3 length equals 15 residues. V was pared by 6 bases and J by 4 bases, with 11 bases of the junction left unmatched. The CDR3 DNA reads TGTGCCAGCAGCTTCAGGGGGCTCGCGGGATACGAGCAGTACTTC. This gives the protein CASSFRGLAGYEQYF.

About this clone: The sample has other DNA sequences that encode this CDR3 too. This sequence joins TRBV18 and TRBJ1-1; no reliable D call. The V end was cut by 1 base, the J end by 2 bases, with 5 bases between. CDR1 is KGHSH and CDR2 is LQKENI in the germline V gene. CDR3 length: 13 residues. The CDR3: CASSPQGNTEAFF. CDR3 sequence (DNA): TGTGCCAGCTCACCACAGGGTAACACTGAAGCTTTCTTT.

The V call is TRBV28, the J call TRBJ2-7, with 8 bases lining up with TRBD1. The CDR3 is made up of 15 amino acids. The V segment lost 4 bases and the J segment 5 bases; nucleotides outside the gene matches: 10. The germline gives CDR1 MDHEN, CDR2 SYDVKM. In DNA form, the CDR3 reads TGTGCCAGCAGTTCCAACAGGGGGTATAGAGACGAGCAGTACTTC. This encodes CASSSNRGYRDEQYF. The complete variable domain, with remaining parts taken from reference TRBV28 and TRBJ2-7, reads DVKVTQSSRYLVKRTGEKVFLECVQDMDHENMFWYRQDPGLGLRLIYFSYDVKMKEKGDIPEGYSVSREKKERFSLILESASTNQTSMYLCASSSNRGYRDEQYFGPGTRLTVT.

This sequence joins TRBV11-2 and TRBJ1-2; the D gene is possibly TRBD1 (5 bases). Trimming cost V 0 bases and J 6 bases, with 8 bases left between them. Germline CDR1 SGHAT, CDR2 FQNNGV. The CDR3 covers 13 residues. The CDR3 region is CASSLERTHGYTF. CDR3 coding DNA: TGTGCCAGCAGCTTAGAGAGGACACATGGCTACACCTTC.

This chain uses TRBV10-1 with TRBJ2-6; perhaps TRBD2 as D (6 bases). Trimming shortened V by 10 bases and J by 1 base, and 17 bases separated the two germline ends. CDR1 is WNHNN, CDR2 SYGVQD, per germline (reference sequence). The CDR3 totals 16 residues. CDR3 amino acids: CATPRAGRSGANVLTF. Written as DNA, the CDR3 is TGCGCCACCCCACGGGCAGGGAGGTCTGGGGCCAACGTCCTGACTTTC.